This is a list of T cell receptor beta chains from one sample in a study of blood T cell repertoires in COVID-19. Produced via immunoSEQ multiplex PCR; TCRdb's table is partial and in-frame only. The data contain fewer than 200,000 clones, approximately 82% of them seen just once; the ten biggest clones take up roughly 4%. Material: PBMCs or T cells enriched from blood (not recorded which). Source of these receptors: a woman in her fifties or sixties in a cohort exposed to, infected with or recovered from COVID-19 (not recorded which). The CDR3 runs from the conserved cysteine through the conserved F or W. The order of the fields is clone size, J gene, D gene, V gene, CDR3 protein, CDR3 DNA. The D gene is left open where the match is weak. Not all rows give a size; the values are once, few, many and, for expanded clones, a class.

clone_size: .
j_call: TRBJ1-5
d_call: .
v_call: TRBV21-1
cdr3_aa: CASTRQYQPQHF
cdr3_nt: TGTGCCAGCACCCGACAGTATCAGCCCCAGCATTTT

clone_size: few
j_call: TRBJ2-7
d_call: TRBD2
v_call: TRBV5-8
cdr3_aa: CASSAGLAGVGYEQYF
cdr3_nt: TGTGCCAGCAGCGCGGGACTAGCGGGAGTCGGCTACGAGCAGTACTTC

clone_size: .
j_call: TRBJ1-2
d_call: TRBD1
v_call: TRBV5-1
cdr3_aa: CASTGTGTPYGYTF
cdr3_nt: TGCGCCAGCACAGGGACAGGCACTCCATATGGCTACACCTTC

clone_size: once
j_call: TRBJ2-7
d_call: .
v_call: TRBV27
cdr3_aa: CASTRQGGTRYEQYF
cdr3_nt: TGTGCCAGCACACGTCAGGGGGGAACTCGCTACGAGCAGTACTTC

clone_size: .
j_call: TRBJ1-2
d_call: .
v_call: TRBV30
cdr3_aa: CAWRNGFISNYGYTF
cdr3_nt: TGTGCCTGGAGAAACGGTTTCATCTCTAACTATGGCTACACCTTC

clone_size: once
j_call: TRBJ2-5
d_call: .
v_call: TRBV24-1
cdr3_aa: CATSRGETQYF
cdr3_nt: TGTGCCACCAGCCGGGGGGAGACCCAGTACTTC

clone_size: many
j_call: TRBJ1-1
d_call: .
v_call: TRBV24-1
cdr3_aa: CATSDIQGTEAFF
cdr3_nt: TGTGCCACCAGTGACATACAGGGCACTGAAGCTTTCTTT

clone_size: .
j_call: TRBJ2-3
d_call: TRBD2
v_call: TRBV28
cdr3_aa: CASSFQLGGGGRADTQYF
cdr3_nt: TGTGCCAGCAGTTTCCAGCTGGGGGGCGGGGGGCGCGCAGATACGCAGTATTTT

clone_size: .
j_call: TRBJ2-1
d_call: TRBD2
v_call: TRBV19
cdr3_aa: CASSIDSGGAYNEQFF
cdr3_nt: TGTGCCAGTAGTATAGATTCCGGGGGGGCATACAATGAGCAGTTCTTC

clone_size: .
j_call: TRBJ1-1
d_call: .
v_call: TRBV7-9
cdr3_aa: CASSPGQTPGAFF
cdr3_nt: TGTGCCAGCAGCCCCGGACAGACGCCCGGGGCTTTCTTT

clone_size: .
j_call: TRBJ2-7
d_call: TRBD2
v_call: TRBV9
cdr3_aa: CASSVDGGAYEQYF
cdr3_nt: TGTGCCAGCAGCGTAGACGGGGGGGCCTACGAGCAGTACTTC

clone_size: .
j_call: TRBJ1-2
d_call: .
v_call: TRBV28
cdr3_aa: CASSTGTIYGYTF
cdr3_nt: TGTGCCAGCAGTACAGGGACCATATATGGCTACACCTTC

clone_size: few
j_call: TRBJ1-1
d_call: .
v_call: TRBV2
cdr3_aa: CASSKNKNTEAFF
cdr3_nt: TGTGCCAGCAGTAAGAACAAGAACACTGAAGCTTTCTTT

clone_size: .
j_call: TRBJ1-4
d_call: TRBD1
v_call: TRBV28
cdr3_aa: CASSYTGGTNEKLFF
cdr3_nt: TGTGCCAGCAGTTATACAGGGGGCACTAATGAAAAACTGTTTTTT

clone_size: .
j_call: TRBJ2-2
d_call: TRBD1
v_call: TRBV9
cdr3_aa: CASSTVLMDRGRTGELFF
cdr3_nt: TGTGCCAGCAGCACCGTCCTGATGGACAGGGGGCGTACCGGGGAGCTGTTTTTT

clone_size: once
j_call: TRBJ2-2
d_call: TRBD2
v_call: TRBV29-1
cdr3_aa: CSVEGLAVNTGELFF
cdr3_nt: TGCAGCGTGGAGGGGCTAGCGGTGAACACCGGGGAGCTGTTTTTT

clone_size: .
j_call: TRBJ2-3
d_call: TRBD1
v_call: TRBV6-5
cdr3_aa: CASARDRGTDTQYF
cdr3_nt: TGTGCCAGCGCCAGGGACAGGGGGACAGATACGCAGTATTTT

clone_size: .
j_call: TRBJ1-2
d_call: TRBD1
v_call: TRBV30
cdr3_aa: CAWSVRRRQGARGYTF
cdr3_nt: TGTGCCTGGAGTGTACGTAGAAGACAGGGGGCCCGGGGCTACACCTTC

clone_size: once
j_call: TRBJ1-5
d_call: .
v_call: TRBV12-5
cdr3_aa: CASGFRADGPQHF
cdr3_nt: TGTGCTAGTGGTTTCAGGGCTGATGGGCCCCAGCATTTT

clone_size: .
j_call: TRBJ2-5
d_call: TRBD2
v_call: TRBV20-1
cdr3_aa: CSASLSAGGETQYF
cdr3_nt: TGCAGTGCTAGTCTCAGCGCCGGGGGGGAGACCCAGTACTTC

clone_size: .
j_call: TRBJ1-3
d_call: .
v_call: TRBV3-1/TRBV3-2
cdr3_aa: CASSQGAGVGNTIYF
cdr3_nt: TGTGCCAGCAGCCAAGGTGCGGGGGTTGGAAACACCATATATTTT

clone_size: .
j_call: TRBJ1-4
d_call: .
v_call: TRBV28
cdr3_aa: CASSLHTTNEKLFF
cdr3_nt: TGTGCCAGCAGTTTACACACAACTAATGAAAAACTGTTTTTT

clone_size: .
j_call: TRBJ2-7
d_call: .
v_call: TRBV3-1/TRBV3-2
cdr3_aa: CASGSGNVNEQYF
cdr3_nt: TGTGCCAGCGGATCGGGGAACGTAAACGAGCAGTACTTC

clone_size: .
j_call: TRBJ2-4
d_call: .
v_call: TRBV3-1/TRBV3-2
cdr3_aa: CASSKGLPRQNIQYF
cdr3_nt: TGTGCCAGCAGCAAGGGACTCCCTCGCCAGAACATTCAGTACTTC

clone_size: .
j_call: TRBJ2-7
d_call: .
v_call: TRBV6-5
cdr3_aa: CASTRADEQYF
cdr3_nt: TGTGCCAGCACCAGGGCCGACGAGCAGTACTTC

clone_size: .
j_call: TRBJ1-6
d_call: .
v_call: TRBV4-2
cdr3_aa: CASSQVPLRPLHF
cdr3_nt: TGTGCCAGCAGCCAAGTCCCCCTACGACCCCTCCACTTT

clone_size: .
j_call: TRBJ2-5
d_call: .
v_call: TRBV5-8
cdr3_aa: CASSSAGQETQYF
cdr3_nt: TGTGCCAGCAGCTCAGCAGGGCAAGAGACCCAGTACTTC

clone_size: .
j_call: TRBJ2-5
d_call: .
v_call: TRBV5-1
cdr3_aa: CASSLGRGQETQYF
cdr3_nt: TGCGCCAGCAGCTTGGGGAGGGGCCAAGAGACCCAGTACTTC

clone_size: once
j_call: TRBJ2-6
d_call: .
v_call: TRBV30
cdr3_aa: CAWNYEANVLTF
cdr3_nt: TGTGCCTGGAACTATGAGGCCAACGTCCTGACTTTC

clone_size: .
j_call: TRBJ1-2
d_call: .
v_call: TRBV28
cdr3_aa: CASTTPRGQSYGYTF
cdr3_nt: TGTGCCAGCACCACCCCCCGCGGACAGAGCTATGGCTACACCTTC

clone_size: .
j_call: TRBJ2-3
d_call: .
v_call: TRBV2
cdr3_aa: CASSDGGTQYF
cdr3_nt: TGTGCCAGCAGTGATGGAGGTACGCAGTATTTT

clone_size: .
j_call: TRBJ2-1
d_call: TRBD2
v_call: TRBV11-2
cdr3_aa: CASSNPSGGAREQFF
cdr3_nt: TGTGCCAGCAGCAATCCTAGCGGGGGGGCCCGGGAGCAGTTCTTC

clone_size: .
j_call: TRBJ2-3
d_call: .
v_call: TRBV19
cdr3_aa: CASSIGEFTTDTQYF
cdr3_nt: TGTGCCAGTAGTATAGGGGAGTTTACGACAGATACGCAGTATTTT

clone_size: once
j_call: TRBJ1-6
d_call: .
v_call: TRBV28
cdr3_aa: CASSSGGPGQNSPLHF
cdr3_nt: TGTGCCAGCAGTTCCGGAGGACCGGGACAAAATTCACCCCTCCACTTT

clone_size: .
j_call: TRBJ2-7
d_call: TRBD1
v_call: TRBV11-1
cdr3_aa: CASSPTLDRAYEQYF
cdr3_nt: TGTGCCAGCAGCCCGACCCTCGACAGGGCCTACGAGCAGTACTTC

clone_size: .
j_call: TRBJ2-7
d_call: TRBD1
v_call: TRBV7-3
cdr3_aa: CASSPHPSGTGGNEQYF
cdr3_nt: TGTGCCAGCAGCCCCCACCCCTCCGGGACAGGGGGCAACGAGCAGTACTTC

clone_size: .
j_call: TRBJ2-7
d_call: .
v_call: TRBV28
cdr3_aa: CASRKRTASYEQYF
cdr3_nt: TGTGCCAGCAGGAAACGGACAGCCTCCTACGAGCAGTACTTC

clone_size: .
j_call: TRBJ1-4
d_call: TRBD1
v_call: TRBV5-8
cdr3_aa: CASSLNQGQGYEKLFF
cdr3_nt: TGTGCCAGCAGCTTGAACCAGGGACAGGGTTACGAAAAACTGTTTTTT

clone_size: .
j_call: TRBJ2-5
d_call: .
v_call: TRBV2
cdr3_aa: CASSGRGEETQYF
cdr3_nt: TGTGCCAGCAGCGGCAGGGGAGAAGAGACCCAGTACTTC

clone_size: few
j_call: TRBJ2-2
d_call: .
v_call: TRBV24-1
cdr3_aa: CATSDPQTGSTGELFF
cdr3_nt: TGTGCCACCAGTGATCCCCAGACAGGATCCACCGGGGAGCTGTTTTTT

clone_size: .
j_call: TRBJ1-6
d_call: .
v_call: TRBV2
cdr3_aa: CASSVSGTQNSPLHF
cdr3_nt: TGTGCCAGCAGTGTTTCCGGGACACAAAATTCACCCCTCCACTTT